The rows below give T cell receptor beta chains drawn from one sample of a study of cytomegalovirus exposure and HLA in healthy donors. Assay used: immunoSEQ multiplex PCR; TCRdb lists only in-frame clones, some missing. The sample includes 53,000 or so clones, approximately 75% of them seen just once. Input material: PBMCs. These receptors all stem from a man in his thirties or forties in good health and CMV-seropositive. The CDR3 runs from the conserved cysteine through the conserved F or W. A D gene is named only where the DNA matches it firmly. Part of the rows lack a size; the others show once, few, many or a class for expanded clones.

DNA: TGTGCCAGGGGGCTGGGTAGCAATCAGCCCCAGCATTTT
CDR3: CARGLGSNQPQHF
size: few
J: TRBJ1-5
D: .
V: TRBV2

DNA: TGTGCCAGCAGCCCCCTTTTGGGGTGGGGGGATCAGCCCCAGCATTTT
CDR3: CASSPLLGWGDQPQHF
size: .
J: TRBJ1-5
D: .
V: TRBV28

DNA: TGTGCCAGCAGCGCCCAGGGTCTGAACACTGAAGCTTTCTTT
CDR3: CASSAQGLNTEAFF
size: .
J: TRBJ1-1
D: .
V: TRBV7-9

DNA: TGTGCCAGCAGCGGGACAGCCGGGGAGCTGTTTTTT
CDR3: CASSGTAGELFF
size: few
J: TRBJ2-2
D: TRBD1
V: TRBV5-6

DNA: TGTGCCAGCAGGTCGGGAGGTGTAGGCACTGAAGCTTTCTTT
CDR3: CASRSGGVGTEAFF
size: .
J: TRBJ1-1
D: .
V: TRBV28

DNA: TGCACCAGCAGCCCCCAACCCCCAACCAGCGGGGGTGAGACATACGAGCAGTACTTC
CDR3: CTSSPQPPTSGGETYEQYF
size: .
J: TRBJ2-7
D: .
V: TRBV1

DNA: TGTGCCAGCATTCAGGGTTGCGAGCAGTACTTC
CDR3: CASIQGCEQYF
size: .
J: TRBJ2-7
D: .
V: TRBV6-6

DNA: TGTGCCAGCAGTGAAGACCCCGGGACAGGGGGCCACGAGCAGTACTTC
CDR3: CASSEDPGTGGHEQYF
size: .
J: TRBJ2-7
D: TRBD1
V: TRBV25-1

DNA: TGTGCCAGCAGCGCAGGGGGCTGGGGTTCAAATGAAAAACTGTTTTTT
CDR3: CASSAGGWGSNEKLFF
size: .
J: TRBJ1-4
D: TRBD1
V: TRBV9

DNA: TGTGCCAGCAGCCCCGGACAGGGGGGGGTAGCTTTCTTT
CDR3: CASSPGQGGVAFF
size: .
J: TRBJ1-1
D: TRBD1
V: TRBV5-4

DNA: TGTGCCAGCAGCTTAGATGCAGGGTGGAGTAACGAGCAGTACTTC
CDR3: CASSLDAGWSNEQYF
size: .
J: TRBJ2-7
D: .
V: TRBV7-2

DNA: TGTGCCAGCACCACACGGACAGGGGGCTATGGCTACACCTTC
CDR3: CASTTRTGGYGYTF
size: few
J: TRBJ1-2
D: TRBD1
V: TRBV6-1

DNA: TGCGCCAGCAGCTTCCCTCAGGGCGCAGATACGCAGTATTTT
CDR3: CASSFPQGADTQYF
size: .
J: TRBJ2-3
D: .
V: TRBV5-1

DNA: TGTGCCAGCAGCCCCTCGGGACTAGCGGGTGAGACCCAGTACTTC
CDR3: CASSPSGLAGETQYF
size: .
J: TRBJ2-5
D: TRBD2
V: TRBV7-3

DNA: TGTGCCAGTAGTCTGACTAGCGGGGGTTTTAATCTTAGAGAGACCCAGTACTTC
CDR3: CASSLTSGGFNLRETQYF
size: .
J: TRBJ2-5
D: TRBD2
V: TRBV19

DNA: TGTGCCAGCAGTTTGACAGGGGCCCACGAGCAGTACTTC
CDR3: CASSLTGAHEQYF
size: .
J: TRBJ2-7
D: TRBD1
V: TRBV27

DNA: TGTGCCAGCAGCCCGGGACACCAAAATTCACCCCTCCACTTT
CDR3: CASSPGHQNSPLHF
size: .
J: TRBJ1-6
D: .
V: TRBV28

DNA: TGTGCCAGCTCACCCCCCCTCTCCGGGAACACTGAAGCTTTCTTT
CDR3: CASSPPLSGNTEAFF
size: .
J: TRBJ1-1
D: .
V: TRBV18

DNA: TGTGCCAGCACATCCGGGACAGGCGACTCGAACACTGAAGCTTTCTTT
CDR3: CASTSGTGDSNTEAFF
size: .
J: TRBJ1-1
D: TRBD1
V: TRBV18

DNA: TGTGCCAGCAGTGACCCCCACAGGAATCAGCCCCAGCATTTT
CDR3: CASSDPHRNQPQHF
size: once
J: TRBJ1-5
D: .
V: TRBV6-1

DNA: TGTGCCAGCAGTTTAAGGGGCAGGGGGTGGGGCTACACCTTC
CDR3: CASSLRGRGWGYTF
size: .
J: TRBJ1-2
D: TRBD1
V: TRBV28

DNA: TGCGCCAGCAGCTTGGTAAGGACAGGGCCCGCCTACGAGCAGTACTTC
CDR3: CASSLVRTGPAYEQYF
size: .
J: TRBJ2-7
D: TRBD1
V: TRBV5-1

DNA: TGTGCCAGTAGTATAGCCTCCCGGACTCATCTAAATCAGCCCCAGCATTTT
CDR3: CASSIASRTHLNQPQHF
size: .
J: TRBJ1-5
D: .
V: TRBV19

DNA: TGCAGCGTTTTCAAAAGTGGATCCGACAGGGGCGGTCGAGGCTACACCTTC
CDR3: CSVFKSGSDRGGRGYTF
size: .
J: TRBJ1-2
D: TRBD1
V: TRBV29-1

DNA: TGTGCCAGCAGTTACTTCCGGGACAGGGTGGGCGAGCAGTACTTC
CDR3: CASSYFRDRVGEQYF
size: .
J: TRBJ2-7
D: TRBD1
V: TRBV6-5

DNA: TGTGCCAGCAGCTTGAAAGGGGGCCAAGAGACCCAGTACTTC
CDR3: CASSLKGGQETQYF
size: .
J: TRBJ2-5
D: .
V: TRBV5-4

DNA: TGTGCCAGCAGCTTAGCGGGGTCCATGGATACGCAGTATTTT
CDR3: CASSLAGSMDTQYF
size: .
J: TRBJ2-3
D: .
V: TRBV11-3

DNA: TGCGCCAGCAGCCAAGACATGGGGGGAGGGGAGCTGTTTTTT
CDR3: CASSQDMGGGELFF
size: .
J: TRBJ2-2
D: .
V: TRBV4-3